These T cell receptor beta chains were read from a single sample in a study of vaccination and CD4 T cells after COVID-19. TCRdb processed the PCR reads anew with MiXCR; each CDR3 protein has one entry. Of some 16,000 distinct CDR3 sequences listed, under 65% are singletons. No antigens are known for them. This specimen was CD4+ T cells from blood, cultured in vitro, taken before SARS-CoV-2 vaccination. The source is a human donor who had recovered from COVID-19. CDR3s include the opening cysteine and the closing phenylalanine or tryptophan. D genes are given only for firm matches. For some rows the clone size is stated as once, few or many, or as a class when expanded; others skip it.

>few|TRBV6-5|-|13|TRBJ2-7
CASSYTTGYEQYF
TGTGCCAGCAGTTACACGACAGGATACGAGCAGTACTTC
>-|TRBV2|TRBD2|15|TRBJ2-2
CASSEVAGVTGELFF
TGTGCCAGCAGTGAGGTAGCGGGAGTCACCGGGGAGCTGTTTTTT
>-|TRBV6-1|TRBD1|19|TRBJ1-6
CASRAPGTGVEGLRSPLHF
TGTGCCAGCAGAGCCCCCGGGACAGGGGTTGAAGGGTTACGTTCACCCCTCCACTTT
>-|TRBV5-1|TRBD1|17|TRBJ1-2
CASSIQGTGGADYGYTF
TGCGCCAGCAGCATACAAGGGACAGGGGGCGCTGACTATGGCTACACCTTC
>-|TRBV6-2/TRBV6-3|-|16|TRBJ1-5
CASSYNLPVRDRPQHF
TGTGCCAGCAGTTACAACTTGCCGGTCAGGGATCGACCCCAGCATTTT
>-|TRBV19|-|13|TRBJ2-1
CASSIDHWGEQFF
TGTGCCAGTAGTATAGATCACTGGGGTGAGCAGTTCTTC
>-|TRBV6-1|TRBD1|14|TRBJ1-6
CASSTGTGTSPLHF
TGTGCCAGCAGCACCGGGACAGGAACTTCACCCCTCCACTTT
>few|TRBV10-1|TRBD2|17|TRBJ2-3
CASSDYGLAAPRDTQYF
TGCGCCAGCAGTGACTACGGACTAGCGGCCCCCAGAGATACGCAGTATTTT
>few|TRBV6-4|-|13|TRBJ1-2
CASRDGPSYGYTF
TGTGCCAGCAGAGACGGACCGTCCTATGGCTACACCTTC
>-|TRBV7-3|TRBD1|16|TRBJ2-2
CASSFAGTANTGELFF
TGTGCCAGCAGCTTTGCCGGGACAGCGAACACCGGGGAGCTGTTTTTT
>few|TRBV28|TRBD1|12|TRBJ1-2
CASSQQGGGYTF
TGTGCCAGCAGCCAACAGGGGGGAGGCTACACCTTC
>-|TRBV7-9|TRBD2|16|TRBJ2-1
CASSPQREGSRDEQFF
TGTGCCAGCAGCCCCCAGCGGGAGGGCTCGAGGGATGAGCAGTTCTTC
>-|TRBV7-2|-|13|TRBJ1-1
CASSPARDTEAFF
TGTGCCAGCAGCCCGGCTCGAGACACTGAAGCTTTCTTT
>once|TRBV11-3|TRBD2|16|TRBJ2-2
CASKSWPAGDTGELFF
TGTGCCAGCAAGTCGTGGCCAGCGGGAGACACCGGGGAGCTGTTTTTT
>-|TRBV19|-|16|TRBJ1-6
CASSPTGTFQNSPLHF
TGTGCCAGTAGTCCAACCGGGACATTCCAAAATTCACCCCTCCACTTT
>-|TRBV7-6|-|14|TRBJ1-5
CASSSHQGAQPQHF
TGTGCCAGCAGCTCACACCAGGGTGCTCAGCCCCAGCATTTT
>-|TRBV7-2|-|15|TRBJ2-5
CASSRAPFEGETQYF
TGTGCCAGCAGCCGGGCTCCCTTCGAGGGAGAGACCCAGTACTTC
>-|TRBV7-9|-|15|TRBJ1-1
CASRQQLSGATEAFF
TGTGCCAGCAGACAACAATTAAGTGGGGCCACTGAAGCTTTCTTT
>few|TRBV7-2|TRBD1|16|TRBJ2-3
CASSLKQGARTDTQYF
TGTGCCAGCAGCCTAAAACAGGGGGCACGCACAGATACGCAGTATTTT
>-|TRBV6-1|-|15|TRBJ1-5
CASSDYFRANQPQHF
TGTGCCAGCAGTGACTATTTCAGGGCCAATCAGCCCCAGCATTTT
>few|TRBV7-2|TRBD1|17|TRBJ1-2
CASSGDLVDRGDYGYTF
TGTGCCAGCAGCGGCGACCTAGTGGACAGGGGAGACTATGGCTACACCTTC
>once|TRBV11-2|TRBD2|16|TRBJ2-1
CASSLGLAGRYNEQFF
TGTGCCAGCAGCTTAGGTTTAGCGGGACGCTACAATGAGCAGTTCTTC
>few|TRBV7-3|-|16|TRBJ2-2
CASSPSATPNTGELFF
TGTGCCAGCAGCCCTTCTGCGACTCCGAACACCGGGGAGCTGTTTTTT
>few|TRBV4-2|TRBD2|17|TRBJ2-5
CASSQEGSSGAQETQYF
TGTGCCAGCAGCCAAGAGGGTTCTAGCGGGGCCCAAGAGACCCAGTACTTC
>-|TRBV18|-|16|TRBJ2-5
CASSPPGSKGEETQYF
TGTGCCAGCTCACCACCGGGGAGTAAGGGGGAAGAGACCCAGTACTTC
>-|TRBV11-3|-|15|TRBJ1-1
CASSLGEGTSTEAFF
TGTGCCAGCAGCTTAGGGGAGGGGACGAGCACTGAAGCTTTCTTT
>-|TRBV6-1|-|14|TRBJ1-1
CASIQSAQNTEAFF
TGTGCCAGCATCCAAAGTGCCCAGAACACTGAAGCTTTCTTT
>-|TRBV20-1|-|16|TRBJ2-1
CSALISGRSSYNEQFF
TGCAGTGCGCTAATAAGCGGGCGGAGCTCCTACAATGAGCAGTTCTTC
>-|TRBV28|TRBD2|16|TRBJ2-1
CASSSRRLAGVNEQFF
TGTGCCAGCAGTTCCCGAAGGCTAGCGGGAGTTAATGAGCAGTTCTTC
>-|TRBV7-2|TRBD2|16|TRBJ2-3
CASSPGGRASTDTQYF
TGTGCCAGCAGCCCCGGGGGGAGGGCTAGCACAGATACGCAGTATTTT
>few|TRBV7-9|-|13|TRBJ1-1
CASSLDANTEAFF
TGTGCCAGCAGCTTAGACGCAAACACTGAAGCTTTCTTT
>few|TRBV20-1|-|13|TRBJ1-3
CSAITGYGNTIYF
TGCAGTGCTATCACGGGATACGGAAACACCATATATTTT
>few|TRBV7-2|TRBD2|14|TRBJ2-2
CASSLERGTRELFF
TGTGCCAGCAGCTTAGAGCGGGGGACCCGGGAGCTGTTTTTT
>-|TRBV10-3|-|14|TRBJ1-5
CAIRKQDSNQPQHF
TGTGCCATCAGAAAACAGGATAGCAATCAGCCCCAGCATTTT
>medium-sized|TRBV7-9|-|17|TRBJ2-5
CASSLFRRQSLQETQYF
TGTGCCAGCAGCTTATTCCGTAGACAGAGCCTCCAAGAGACCCAGTACTTC
>few|TRBV27|TRBD2|13|TRBJ2-1
CASRDNVAGEQFF
TGTGCCAGCAGAGATAATGTAGCGGGGGAGCAGTTCTTC
>-|TRBV6-1|-|16|TRBJ1-5
CASRKGQGNSNQPQHF
TGTGCCAGCAGAAAAGGCCAGGGCAATAGCAATCAGCCCCAGCATTTT
>-|TRBV7-9|TRBD1|15|TRBJ2-5
CASSPSQGAGETQYF
TGTGCCAGCAGCCCCTCACAGGGGGCGGGAGAGACCCAGTACTTC
>-|TRBV7-2|-|10|TRBJ1-5
CASGAKPQHF
TGTGCCAGCGGGGCTAAGCCCCAGCATTTT
>few|TRBV2|-|15|TRBJ2-5
CASSESASPQKTQYF
TGTGCCAGCAGTGAATCAGCGAGCCCCCAAAAGACCCAGTACTTC
>-|TRBV25-1|TRBD2|17|TRBJ2-2
CASSPSLLAGTTGELFF
TGTGCCAGCAGTCCCTCCCTCTTAGCGGGTACGACCGGGGAGCTGTTTTTT
>-|TRBV20-1|-|14|TRBJ2-3
CSARVGVEGDTQYF
TGCAGTGCTAGAGTCGGGGTGGAAGGAGATACGCAGTATTTT
>-|TRBV28|-|14|TRBJ1-2
CATTEDVFNYGYTF
TGTGCCACCACGGAGGATGTCTTCAACTATGGCTACACCTTC
>-|TRBV7-2|-|18|TRBJ2-6
CASSRRLSPSSGANVLTF
TGTGCCAGCAGCCGAAGACTCTCCCCCAGCTCTGGGGCCAACGTCCTGACTTTC
>-|TRBV27|TRBD2|15|TRBJ2-7
CASTKLAGGSYEQYF
TGTGCCAGCACCAAGCTAGCGGGAGGTTCCTACGAGCAGTACTTC
>-|TRBV4-1|TRBD1|16|TRBJ1-6
CASSQDLDRGHSPLHF
TGCGCCAGCAGCCAAGATTTAGACAGGGGACATTCACCCCTCCACTTT
>-|TRBV20-1|-|17|TRBJ1-5
CSANAPWGQGNNQPQHF
TGCAGTGCCAATGCCCCTTGGGGGCAGGGTAACAATCAGCCCCAGCATTTT
>-|TRBV7-8|-|15|TRBJ1-3
CASSLDRVSGNTIYF
TGTGCCAGCAGCTTAGACAGGGTGTCTGGAAACACCATATATTTT
>-|TRBV11-3|-|14|TRBJ2-7
CASSSEGSSYEQYF
TGTGCCAGCAGCTCGGAGGGGAGCTCCTACGAGCAGTACTTC
>-|TRBV6-1|-|16|TRBJ1-3
CASSREDGRTGNTIYF
TGTGCCAGCAGTAGAGAGGACGGGAGAACCGGAAACACCATATATTTT
>few|TRBV7-9|-|12|TRBJ1-1
CASSLAGGRTFF
TGTGCCAGCAGTTTAGCGGGGGGCCGGACTTTCTTT
>-|TRBV5-4|TRBD1|14|TRBJ2-7
CASNTPGQGTEQYF
TGTGCCAGCAACACCCCGGGACAGGGTACCGAGCAGTACTTC